The present entry profiles one TCR beta chain with its context. As yet, its antigen is unknown. Study-level results: Tumor Tregs overlapped most with tumor, then blood, naive CD4+ cells. In terms of TCR gene usage, tumor memory CD4+ T cells clustered together with blood and lymph node memory CD4+ cells, as well as with lymph node naive CD4+ cells.

Constant-region reverse primers amplified full-length variable regions, followed by semi-nested Nested Universal Primer A PCR. TCRdb reprocessed the 5' RACE reads with MiXCR, giving one entry per CDR3 protein. The table records under 45,000 distinct CDR3 sequences, 22% of them present only once. V was shortened by 1 base and J by 3 bases, with 8 bases between the two germline ends. This CDR3 has 13 amino acids. Germline CDR1 and CDR2: SGHRS and YFSETQ. Treg sorting used a CD4+CD25+CD127-/low gate. The sample consisted of Tregs sorted from blood. The chain employs TRBV5-1 and TRBJ2-7; a possible D gene is TRBD2 (5 bases). The source of this sequence is a female donor with breast cancer. This CDR3 reads CASSLHRDYEQYF. DNA for the CDR3: TGCGCCAGCAGCTTGCACCGGGACTACGAGCAGTACTTC. The full variable domain, rest sourced from reference TRBV5-1 and TRBJ2-7, is KAGVTQTPRYLIKTRGQQVTLSCSPISGHRSVSWYQQTPGQGLQFLFEYFSETQRNKGNFPGRFSGRQFSNSRSEMNVSTLELGDSALYLCASSLHRDYEQYFGPGTRLTVT.